The following is a T cell receptor beta chain sequence with its context. The antigen remains undetermined. The data derive from a study of coeliac disease. One frozen 500,000-cell aliquot per fraction was sequenced. Measured with immunoSEQ multiplex PCR; TCRdb has only the in-frame clones, and not every one. The data show about 6,700 clones, almost 70% seen once. Study-level points and caveats: Active celiac intraepithelial and lamina propria samples had lower TRB and TRG clonality than control samples. Only 1 of 6 controls, but about 55% of the 18 coeliac samples, showed published gliadin-specific TRB sequences. Lamina propria and intraepithelial cell fractions may contain each other's cells.

The J segment lost 4 bases and the V segment lost 4 bases, leaving 15 bases of the junction unmatched. CDR3 length: 18 amino acids. The sequenced material came from lamina propria lymphocytes from the gut. The chain links TRBV23-1 to TRBJ1-5; 8 bases are a match to TRBD1. TRBV23-1 belongs to the ORF category, with a function that is uncertain. This sequence originates from a woman between 18 and 29 years old with active celiac disease. As DNA, the CDR3 is TGCGCCAGCAGTCTACGGATGGGGGAGGACAGGGAAAATCAGCCCCAGCATTTT. Protein sequence: CASSLRMGEDRENQPQHF.